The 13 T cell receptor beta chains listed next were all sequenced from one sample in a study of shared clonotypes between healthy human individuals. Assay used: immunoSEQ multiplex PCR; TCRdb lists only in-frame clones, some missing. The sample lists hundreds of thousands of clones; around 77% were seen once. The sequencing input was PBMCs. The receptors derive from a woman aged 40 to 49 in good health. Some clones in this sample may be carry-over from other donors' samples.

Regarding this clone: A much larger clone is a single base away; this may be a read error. As DNA, the CDR3 is TGTGCCAGCAGCCAAGGGCAGGGTGGGTCCACCTACAATGAGCAGCTCTTC. This encodes CASSQGQGGSTYNEQLF. The chain carries TRBV14 and TRBJ2-1; tentatively, D is TRBD1 (5 bases). Per the germline V gene, CDR1 is SGHDN and CDR2 is FVKESK. CDR3 length: 17 residues.

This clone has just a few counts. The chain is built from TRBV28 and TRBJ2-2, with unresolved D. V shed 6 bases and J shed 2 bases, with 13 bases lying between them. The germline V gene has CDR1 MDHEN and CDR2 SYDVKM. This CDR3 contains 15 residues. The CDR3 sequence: CASRTSSLNTGELFF. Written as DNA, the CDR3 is TGTGCCAGCAGGACTTCGAGCCTCAACACCGGGGAGCTGTTTTTT.

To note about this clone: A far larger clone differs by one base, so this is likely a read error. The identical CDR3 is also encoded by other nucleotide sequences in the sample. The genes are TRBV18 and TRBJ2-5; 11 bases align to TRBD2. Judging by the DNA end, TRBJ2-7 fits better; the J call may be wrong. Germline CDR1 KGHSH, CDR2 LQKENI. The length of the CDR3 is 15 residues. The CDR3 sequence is CASSPAASGRNEQYF. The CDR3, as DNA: TGTGCCAGCTCGCCAGCGGCTAGCGGGAGGAACGAGCAGTACTTC.

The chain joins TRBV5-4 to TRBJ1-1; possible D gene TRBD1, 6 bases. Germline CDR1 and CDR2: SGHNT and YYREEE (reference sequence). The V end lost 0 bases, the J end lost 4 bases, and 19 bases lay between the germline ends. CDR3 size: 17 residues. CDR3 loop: CASSLGSGGLASTEAFF. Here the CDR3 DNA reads TGTGCCAGCAGCTTGGGTAGTGGGGGGCTGGCTAGCACTGAAGCTTTCTTT.

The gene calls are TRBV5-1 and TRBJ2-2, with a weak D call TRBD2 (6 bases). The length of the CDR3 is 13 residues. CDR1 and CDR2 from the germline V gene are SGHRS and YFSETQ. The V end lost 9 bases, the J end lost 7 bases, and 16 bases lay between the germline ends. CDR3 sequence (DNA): TGCGCCACCGGGACTTTTGGGGACGGGGAGCTGTTTTTT. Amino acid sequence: CATGTFGDGELFF.

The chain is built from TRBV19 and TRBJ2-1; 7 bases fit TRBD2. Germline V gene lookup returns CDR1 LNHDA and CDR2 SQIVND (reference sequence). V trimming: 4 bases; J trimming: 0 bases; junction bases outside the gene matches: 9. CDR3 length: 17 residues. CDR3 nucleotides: TGTGCCAGTAGTAACCTCCCACTAGCGAGCTCCTACAATGAGCAGTTCTTC. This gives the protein CASSNLPLASSYNEQFF.

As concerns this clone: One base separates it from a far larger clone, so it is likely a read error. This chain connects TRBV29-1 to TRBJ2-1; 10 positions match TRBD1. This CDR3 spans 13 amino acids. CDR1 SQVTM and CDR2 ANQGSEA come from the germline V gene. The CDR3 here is CGVGTGVVNEQFF. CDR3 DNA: TGCGGCGTCGGGACAGGGGTGGTCAATGAGCAGTTCTTC.

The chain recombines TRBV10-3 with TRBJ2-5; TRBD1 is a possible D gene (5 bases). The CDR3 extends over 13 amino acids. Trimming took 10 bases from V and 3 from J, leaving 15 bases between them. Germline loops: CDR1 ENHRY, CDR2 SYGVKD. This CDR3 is CATRGGGKETQYF. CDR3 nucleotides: TGTGCCACTAGGGGCGGTGGGAAAGAGACCCAGTACTTC.

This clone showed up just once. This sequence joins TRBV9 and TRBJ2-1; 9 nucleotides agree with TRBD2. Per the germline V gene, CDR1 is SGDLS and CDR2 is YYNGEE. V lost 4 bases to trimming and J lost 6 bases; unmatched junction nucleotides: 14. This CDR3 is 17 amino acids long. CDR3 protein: CASSPGQIAGEVNEQFF. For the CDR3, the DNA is TGTGCCAGCAGCCCGGGCCAAATAGCGGGAGAGGTCAATGAGCAGTTCTTC.

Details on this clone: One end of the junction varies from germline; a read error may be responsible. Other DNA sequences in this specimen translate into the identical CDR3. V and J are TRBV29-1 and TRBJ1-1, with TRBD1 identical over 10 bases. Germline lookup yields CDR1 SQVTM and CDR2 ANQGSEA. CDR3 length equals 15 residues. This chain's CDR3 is CSSKLGQGLGTEAFF. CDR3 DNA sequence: TGCAGCAGCAAGCTGGGACAGGGGTTAGGCACTGAGGCTTTCTTT.

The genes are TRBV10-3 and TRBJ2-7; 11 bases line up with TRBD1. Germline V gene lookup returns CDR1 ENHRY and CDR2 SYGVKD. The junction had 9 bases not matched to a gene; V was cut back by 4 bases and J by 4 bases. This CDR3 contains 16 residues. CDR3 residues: CAISVPRGTGGYEQYF. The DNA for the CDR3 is TGTGCCATCAGTGTCCCCCGGGGGACAGGGGGTTACGAGCAGTACTTC.

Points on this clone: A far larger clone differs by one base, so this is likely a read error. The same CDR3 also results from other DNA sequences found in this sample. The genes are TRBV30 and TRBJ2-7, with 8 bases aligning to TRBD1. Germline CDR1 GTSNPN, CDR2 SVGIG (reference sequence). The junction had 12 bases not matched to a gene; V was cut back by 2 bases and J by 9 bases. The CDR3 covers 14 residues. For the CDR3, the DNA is TGTGCCTGGAGTATAGGGACAGGAGGCGTGGGGCAGTACTTC. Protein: CAWSIGTGGVGQYF.

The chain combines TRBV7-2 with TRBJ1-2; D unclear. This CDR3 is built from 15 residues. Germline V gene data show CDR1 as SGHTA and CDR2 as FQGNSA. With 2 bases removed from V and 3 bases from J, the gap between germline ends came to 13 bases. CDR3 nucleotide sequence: TGTGCCAGCAGCTTACGCCCGGGGAGGGACTATGGCTACACCTTC. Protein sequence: CASSLRPGRDYGYTF.